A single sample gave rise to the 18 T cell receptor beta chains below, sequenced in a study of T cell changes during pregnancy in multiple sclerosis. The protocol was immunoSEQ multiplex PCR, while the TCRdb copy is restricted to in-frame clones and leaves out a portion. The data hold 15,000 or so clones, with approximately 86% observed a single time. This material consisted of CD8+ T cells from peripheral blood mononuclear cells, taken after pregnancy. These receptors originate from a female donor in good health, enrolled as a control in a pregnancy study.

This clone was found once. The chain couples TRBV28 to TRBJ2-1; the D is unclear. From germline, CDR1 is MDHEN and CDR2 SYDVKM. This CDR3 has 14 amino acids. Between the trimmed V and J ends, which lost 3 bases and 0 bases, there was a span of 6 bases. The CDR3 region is CASSFYDSYNEQFF. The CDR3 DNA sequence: TGTGCCAGCAGTTTCTATGACTCCTACAATGAGCAGTTCTTC.

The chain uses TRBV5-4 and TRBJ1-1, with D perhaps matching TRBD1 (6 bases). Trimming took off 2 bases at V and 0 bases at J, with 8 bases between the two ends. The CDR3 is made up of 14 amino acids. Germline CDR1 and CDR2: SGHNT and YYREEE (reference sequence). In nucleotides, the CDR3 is TGTGCCAGCAGCTTAGGACAGATGAACACTGAAGCTTTCTTT. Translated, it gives CASSLGQMNTEAFF.

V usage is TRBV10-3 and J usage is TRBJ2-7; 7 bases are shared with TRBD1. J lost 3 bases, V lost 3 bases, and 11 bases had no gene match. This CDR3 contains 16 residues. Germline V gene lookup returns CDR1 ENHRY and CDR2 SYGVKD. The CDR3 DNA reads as TGTGCCATCAGTGATCAGTCGGGGACAGCCTACTACGAGCAGTACTTC. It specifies CAISDQSGTAYYEQYF.

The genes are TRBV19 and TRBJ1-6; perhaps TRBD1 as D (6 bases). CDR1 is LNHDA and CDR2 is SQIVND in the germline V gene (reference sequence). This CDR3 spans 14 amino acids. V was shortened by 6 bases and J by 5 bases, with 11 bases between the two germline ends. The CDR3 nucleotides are TGTGCCAGTAGCTGGACAGAAAATAATTCACCCCTCCACTTT. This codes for CASSWTENNSPLHF.

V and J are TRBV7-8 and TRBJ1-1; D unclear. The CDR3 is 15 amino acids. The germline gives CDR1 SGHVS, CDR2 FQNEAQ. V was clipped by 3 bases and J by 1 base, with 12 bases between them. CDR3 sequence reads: CASSFDLEGNTEAFF. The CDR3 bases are TGTGCCAGCAGCTTCGACCTGGAGGGGAACACTGAAGCTTTCTTT.

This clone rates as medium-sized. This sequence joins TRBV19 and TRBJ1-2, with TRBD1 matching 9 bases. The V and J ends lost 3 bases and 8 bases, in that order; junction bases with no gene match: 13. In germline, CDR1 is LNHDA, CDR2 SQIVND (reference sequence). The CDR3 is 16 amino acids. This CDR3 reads CASSILLQGAGYGYTF. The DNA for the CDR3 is TGTGCCAGTAGTATCCTGTTACAGGGGGCAGGGTACGGCTACACCTTC.

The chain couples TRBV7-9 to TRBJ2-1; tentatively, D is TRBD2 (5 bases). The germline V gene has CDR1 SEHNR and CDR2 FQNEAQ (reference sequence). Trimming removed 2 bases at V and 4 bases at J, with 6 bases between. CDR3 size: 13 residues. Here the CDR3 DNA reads TGTGCCAGCAGCTTACGGGATTACAATGAGCAGTTCTTC. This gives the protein CASSLRDYNEQFF.

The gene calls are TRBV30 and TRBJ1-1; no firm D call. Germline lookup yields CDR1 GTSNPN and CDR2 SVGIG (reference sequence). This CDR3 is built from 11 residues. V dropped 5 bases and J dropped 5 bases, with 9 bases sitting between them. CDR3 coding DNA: TGTGCCTGGGCCAGCGTTACTGAAGCTTTCTTT. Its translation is CAWASVTEAFF.

CDR3 in amino acids: CAISVVAGGPPYNEQFF. The CDR3 nucleotides read TGTGCCATCAGTGTGGTAGCGGGGGGACCGCCCTACAATGAGCAGTTCTTC. The chain is built from TRBV10-3 and TRBJ2-1; 10 bases are shared with TRBD2. In germline, CDR1 is ENHRY, CDR2 SYGVKD. V trimming: 4 bases; J trimming: 2 bases; junction bases outside the gene matches: 8. This CDR3 is built from 17 residues.

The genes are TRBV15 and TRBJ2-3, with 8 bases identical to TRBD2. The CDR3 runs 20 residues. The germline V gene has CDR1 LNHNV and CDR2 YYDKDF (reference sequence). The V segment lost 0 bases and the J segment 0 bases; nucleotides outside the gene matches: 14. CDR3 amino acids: CATSREPRASGPSSTDTQYF. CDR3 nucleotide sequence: TGTGCCACCAGCAGAGAACCAAGGGCTAGCGGGCCTTCTAGCACAGATACGCAGTATTTT.

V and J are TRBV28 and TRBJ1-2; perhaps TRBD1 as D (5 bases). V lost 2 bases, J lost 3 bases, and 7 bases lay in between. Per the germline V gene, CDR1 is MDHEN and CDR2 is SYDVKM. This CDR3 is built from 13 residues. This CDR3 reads CASSLTGDYGYTF. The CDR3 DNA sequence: TGTGCCAGCAGTTTAACAGGAGACTATGGCTACACCTTC.

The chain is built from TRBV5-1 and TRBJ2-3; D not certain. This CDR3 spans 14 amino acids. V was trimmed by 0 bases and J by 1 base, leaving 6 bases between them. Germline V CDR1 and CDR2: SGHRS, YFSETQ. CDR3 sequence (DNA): TGCGCCAGCAGCTTGGAACTCCGCACAGATACGCAGTATTTT. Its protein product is CASSLELRTDTQYF. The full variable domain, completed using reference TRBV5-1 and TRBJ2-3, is KAGVTQTPRYLIKTRGQQVTLSCSPISGHRSVSWYQQTPGQGLQFLFEYFSETQRNKGNFPGRFSGRQFSNSRSEMNVSTLELGDSALYLCASSLELRTDTQYFGPGTRLTVL.

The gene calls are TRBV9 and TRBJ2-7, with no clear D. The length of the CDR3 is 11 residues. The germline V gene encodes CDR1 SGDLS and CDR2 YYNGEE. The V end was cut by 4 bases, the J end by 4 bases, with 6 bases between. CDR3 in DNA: TGTGCCAGCAGCTTATCTTACGAGCAGTACTTC. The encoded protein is CASSLSYEQYF.

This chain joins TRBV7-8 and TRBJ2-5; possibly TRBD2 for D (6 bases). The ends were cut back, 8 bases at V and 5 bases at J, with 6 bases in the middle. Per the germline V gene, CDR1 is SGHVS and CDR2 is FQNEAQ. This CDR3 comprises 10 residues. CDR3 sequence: CASGGETQYF. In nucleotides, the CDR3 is TGTGCCAGCGGGGGGGAGACCCAGTACTTC.

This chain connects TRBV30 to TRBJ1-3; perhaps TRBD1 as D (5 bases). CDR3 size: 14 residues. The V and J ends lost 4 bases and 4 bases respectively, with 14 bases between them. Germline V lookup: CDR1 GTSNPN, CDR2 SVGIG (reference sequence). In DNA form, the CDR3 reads TGTGCCTGGAAGAACAGGTTACGGGGAAACACCATATATTTT. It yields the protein CAWKNRLRGNTIYF.

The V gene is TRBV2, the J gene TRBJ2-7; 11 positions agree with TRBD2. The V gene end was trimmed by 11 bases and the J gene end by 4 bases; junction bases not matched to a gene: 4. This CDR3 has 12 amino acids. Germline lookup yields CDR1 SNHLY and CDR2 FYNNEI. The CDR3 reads CAGSGRAYEQYF. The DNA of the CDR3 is TGTGCCGGTAGCGGGAGGGCATACGAGCAGTACTTC.

Here the CDR3 DNA reads TGTGCCAGCAGTCCTGCCTACGAGCAGTACTTC. It encodes CASSPAYEQYF. The rearrangement links TRBV28 to TRBJ2-7; D gene ambiguous. The ends were cut back, 5 bases at V and 2 bases at J, with 4 bases in the middle. Germline CDR1 and CDR2: MDHEN and SYDVKM. The CDR3 runs 11 residues.

The CDR3 loop is CASSWTPSYEQYF. CDR3 in DNA: TGTGCCAGCAGTTGGACACCCTCCTACGAGCAGTACTTC. The J gene is TRBJ2-7, the V gene TRBV27; maybe TRBD1 (5 bases). Germline V CDR1 and CDR2: MNHEY, SMNVEV (reference sequence). The CDR3 extends over 13 amino acids. V lost 4 bases to trimming and J lost 0 bases, with 7 bases between them.